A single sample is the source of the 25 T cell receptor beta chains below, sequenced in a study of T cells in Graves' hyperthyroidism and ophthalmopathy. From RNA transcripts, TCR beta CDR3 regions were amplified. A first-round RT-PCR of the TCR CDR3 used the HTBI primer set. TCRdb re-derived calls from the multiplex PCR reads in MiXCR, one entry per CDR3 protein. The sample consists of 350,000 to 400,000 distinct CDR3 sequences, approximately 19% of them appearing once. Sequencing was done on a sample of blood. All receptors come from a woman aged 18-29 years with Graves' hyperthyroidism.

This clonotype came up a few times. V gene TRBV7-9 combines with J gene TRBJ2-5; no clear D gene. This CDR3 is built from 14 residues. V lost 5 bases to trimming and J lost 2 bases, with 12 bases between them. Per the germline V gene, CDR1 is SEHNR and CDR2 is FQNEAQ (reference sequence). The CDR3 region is CASSIEPVQETQYF. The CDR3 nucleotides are TGTGCCAGCAGCATAGAACCGGTACAAGAGACCCAGTACTTC.

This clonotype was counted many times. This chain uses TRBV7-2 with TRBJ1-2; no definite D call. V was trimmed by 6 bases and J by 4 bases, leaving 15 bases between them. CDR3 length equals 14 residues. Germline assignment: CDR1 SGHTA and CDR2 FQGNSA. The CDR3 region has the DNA TGTGCCAGCAGTCAATCTGCAAGTAGCTATGGCTACACCTTC. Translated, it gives CASSQSASSYGYTF.

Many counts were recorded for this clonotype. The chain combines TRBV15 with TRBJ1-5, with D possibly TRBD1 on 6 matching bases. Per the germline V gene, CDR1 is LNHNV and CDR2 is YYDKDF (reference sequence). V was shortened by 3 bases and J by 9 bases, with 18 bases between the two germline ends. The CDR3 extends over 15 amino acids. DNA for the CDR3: TGTGCCACCAGCAGTCCCCGGGACACTTTCCTGCCCCAGCATTTT. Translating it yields CATSSPRDTFLPQHF. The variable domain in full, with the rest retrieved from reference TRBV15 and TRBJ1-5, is DAMVIQNPRYQVTQFGKPVTLSCSQTLNHNVMYWYQQKSSQAPKLLFHYYDKDFNNEADTPDNFQSRRPNTSFCFLDIRSPGLGDTAMYLCATSSPRDTFLPQHFGDGTRLSIL.

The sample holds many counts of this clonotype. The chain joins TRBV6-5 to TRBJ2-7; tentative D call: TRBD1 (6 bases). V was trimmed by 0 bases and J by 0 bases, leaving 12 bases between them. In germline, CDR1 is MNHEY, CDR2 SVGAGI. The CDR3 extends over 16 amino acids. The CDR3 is CASSYSLGTHSYEQYF. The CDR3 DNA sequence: TGTGCCAGCAGTTACTCCCTCGGGACACACTCCTACGAGCAGTACTTC.

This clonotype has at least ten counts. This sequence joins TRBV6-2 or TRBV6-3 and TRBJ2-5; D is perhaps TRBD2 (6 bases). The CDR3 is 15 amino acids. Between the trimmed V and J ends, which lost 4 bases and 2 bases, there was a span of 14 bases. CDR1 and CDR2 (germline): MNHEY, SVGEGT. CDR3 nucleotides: TGTGCCAGCAGTTCCGCGCGGGACCCACAAGAGACCCAGTACTTC. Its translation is CASSSARDPQETQYF.

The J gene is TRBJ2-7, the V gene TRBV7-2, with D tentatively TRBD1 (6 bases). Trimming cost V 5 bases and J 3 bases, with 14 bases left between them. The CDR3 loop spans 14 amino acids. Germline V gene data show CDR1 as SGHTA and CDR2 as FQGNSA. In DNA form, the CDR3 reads TGTGCCAGCAGCGGATTCACAGGGTACTACGAGCAGTACTTC. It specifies CASSGFTGYYEQYF.

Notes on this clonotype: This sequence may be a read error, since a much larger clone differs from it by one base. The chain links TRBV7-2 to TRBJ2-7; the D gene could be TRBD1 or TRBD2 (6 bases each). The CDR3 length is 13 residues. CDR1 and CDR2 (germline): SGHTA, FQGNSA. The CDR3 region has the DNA TGTGCCAGCAGTCTGGGGGGCCCCAACGAGCATTACTTC. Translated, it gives CASSLGGPNEHYF.

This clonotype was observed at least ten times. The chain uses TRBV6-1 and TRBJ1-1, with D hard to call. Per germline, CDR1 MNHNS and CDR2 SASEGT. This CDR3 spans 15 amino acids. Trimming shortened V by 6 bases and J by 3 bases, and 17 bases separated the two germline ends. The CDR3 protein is CASRSYEALDTEAFF. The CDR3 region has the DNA TGTGCCAGCAGGAGTTACGAGGCGTTGGACACTGAAGCTTTCTTT.

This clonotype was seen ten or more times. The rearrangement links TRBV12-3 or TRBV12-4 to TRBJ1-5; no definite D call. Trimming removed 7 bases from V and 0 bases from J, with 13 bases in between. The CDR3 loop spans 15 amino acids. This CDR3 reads CASKAKLVSNQPQHF. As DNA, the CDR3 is TGTGCCAGCAAAGCTAAGCTGGTTAGCAATCAGCCCCAGCATTTT.

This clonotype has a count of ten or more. The CDR3 is CASSISGQPMNTEAFF. As DNA, the CDR3 is TGTGCCAGTAGTATTTCAGGGCAGCCTATGAACACTGAAGCTTTCTTT. V usage is TRBV19 and J usage is TRBJ1-1, with a tentative D call TRBD1 (5 bases). Looked up from germline, CDR1 is LNHDA and CDR2 is SQIVND (reference sequence). The CDR3 covers 16 residues. Trimming pared 3 bases from V and 0 bases from J, leaving 14 bases between.

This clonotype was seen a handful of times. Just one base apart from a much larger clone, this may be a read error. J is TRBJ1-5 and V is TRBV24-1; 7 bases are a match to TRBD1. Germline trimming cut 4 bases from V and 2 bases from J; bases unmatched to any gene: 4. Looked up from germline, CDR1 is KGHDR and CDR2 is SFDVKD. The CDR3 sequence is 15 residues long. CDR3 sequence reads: CATSETGAGNQPQHF. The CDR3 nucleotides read TGTGCCACCAGTGAAACAGGGGCGGGCAATCAGCCCCAGCATTTT.

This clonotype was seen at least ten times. DNA of the CDR3: TGCAGTGCTAGAGGTGGTCTCTGGGAGACCCAGTACTTC. Translation: CSARGGLWETQYF. The V call is TRBV20-1, the J call TRBJ2-5, with D unresolved. Trimming removed 1 base from V and 5 bases from J, with 11 bases in between. This CDR3 contains 13 residues. Per germline, CDR1 DFQATT and CDR2 SNEGSKA (reference sequence).

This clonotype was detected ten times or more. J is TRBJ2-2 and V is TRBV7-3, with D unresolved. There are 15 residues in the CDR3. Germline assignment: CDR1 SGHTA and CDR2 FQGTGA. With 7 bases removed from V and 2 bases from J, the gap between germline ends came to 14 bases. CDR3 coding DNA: TGTGCCAGCATTTCTTGGGGATCAAACACCGGGGAGCTGTTTTTT. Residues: CASISWGSNTGELFF. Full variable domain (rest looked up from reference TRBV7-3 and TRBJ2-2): GAGVSQTPSNKVTEKGKYVELRCDPISGHTALYWYRQSLGQGPEFLIYFQGTGAADDSGLPNDRFFAVRPEGSVSTLKIQRTERGDSAVYLCASISWGSNTGELFFGEGSRLTVL.

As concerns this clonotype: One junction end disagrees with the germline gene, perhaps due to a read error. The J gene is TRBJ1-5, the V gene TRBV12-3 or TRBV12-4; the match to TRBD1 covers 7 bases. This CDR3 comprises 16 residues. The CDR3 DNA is TGTGTCAGCGGTCCTAACCACAGGGGCCTAAATCAGCCCCAGCATTTT. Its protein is CVSGPNHRGLNQPQHF.

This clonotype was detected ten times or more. The CDR3 loop reads CASTPGQGKFNQPQHF. The CDR3 coding sequence is TGTGCCAGCACTCCTGGACAGGGCAAATTCAATCAGCCCCAGCATTTT. This sequence joins TRBV27 and TRBJ1-5; TRBD1 matches at 8 bases. Trimming took 7 bases from V and 3 from J; bases not matched to a gene: 11. CDR1 and CDR2 (germline): MNHEY, SMNVEV (reference sequence). The CDR3 sequence is 16 residues long.

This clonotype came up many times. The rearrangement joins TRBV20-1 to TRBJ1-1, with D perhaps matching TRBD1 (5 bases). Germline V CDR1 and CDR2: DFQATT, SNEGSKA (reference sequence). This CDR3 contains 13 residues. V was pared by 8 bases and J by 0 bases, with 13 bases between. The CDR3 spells CSTRGDLNTEAFF. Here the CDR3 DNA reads TGCAGTACCCGTGGGGACCTGAACACTGAAGCTTTCTTT.

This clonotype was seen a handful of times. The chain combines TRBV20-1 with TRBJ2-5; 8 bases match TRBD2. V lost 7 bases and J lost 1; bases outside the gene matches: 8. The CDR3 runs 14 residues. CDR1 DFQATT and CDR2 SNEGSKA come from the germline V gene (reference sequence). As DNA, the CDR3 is TGCAGTGTTTATTCTAGCGGGCTCCAAGAGACCCAGTACTTC. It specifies CSVYSSGLQETQYF.

CDR3 protein: CASSFSGRNYGYTF. The CDR3 nucleotides read TGTGCCAGCAGTTTCTCAGGGAGGAACTATGGCTACACCTTC. The rearrangement links TRBV12-3 or TRBV12-4 to TRBJ1-2, with a weak D call TRBD1 (5 bases). The V end lost 3 bases, the J end lost 2 bases, and 10 bases lay between the germline ends. CDR3 size: 14 residues.

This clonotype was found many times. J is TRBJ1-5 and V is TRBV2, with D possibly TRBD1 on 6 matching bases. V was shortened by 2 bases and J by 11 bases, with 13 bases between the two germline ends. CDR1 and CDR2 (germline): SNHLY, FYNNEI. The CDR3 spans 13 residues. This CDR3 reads CASSEQGIMAQHF. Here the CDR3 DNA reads TGTGCCAGCAGTGAACAGGGGATCATGGCCCAGCATTTT.

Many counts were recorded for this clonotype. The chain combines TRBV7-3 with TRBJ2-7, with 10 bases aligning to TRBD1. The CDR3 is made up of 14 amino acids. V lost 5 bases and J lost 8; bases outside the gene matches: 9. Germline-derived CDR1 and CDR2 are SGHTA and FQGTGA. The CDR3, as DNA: TGTGCCAGCAGCCACGGGACAGGGGCTACGAAGCAGTACTTC. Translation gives CASSHGTGATKQYF.

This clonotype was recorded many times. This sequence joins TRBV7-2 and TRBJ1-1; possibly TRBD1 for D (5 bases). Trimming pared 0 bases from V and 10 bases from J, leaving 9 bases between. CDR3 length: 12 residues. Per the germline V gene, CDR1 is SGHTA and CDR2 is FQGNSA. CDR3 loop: CASSLARQGAFF. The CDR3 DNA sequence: TGTGCCAGCAGCTTAGCGAGGCAGGGAGCTTTCTTT.

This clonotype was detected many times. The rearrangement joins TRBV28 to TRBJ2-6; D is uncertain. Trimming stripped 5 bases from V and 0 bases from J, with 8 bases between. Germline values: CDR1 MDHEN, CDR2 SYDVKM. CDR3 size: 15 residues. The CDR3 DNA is TGTGCCAGCAGTGCCGCCGGCTCTGGGGCCAACGTCCTGACTTTC. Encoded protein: CASSAAGSGANVLTF.

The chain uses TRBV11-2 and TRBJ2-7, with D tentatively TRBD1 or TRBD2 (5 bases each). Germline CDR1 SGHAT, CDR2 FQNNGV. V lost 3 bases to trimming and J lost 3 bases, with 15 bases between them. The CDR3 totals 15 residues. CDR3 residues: CASSFGTATGYEQYF. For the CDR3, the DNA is TGTGCCAGCAGCTTCGGGACGGCAACCGGCTACGAGCAGTACTTC. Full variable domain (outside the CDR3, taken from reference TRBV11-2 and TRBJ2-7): EAGVAQSPRYKIIEKRQSVAFWCNPISGHATLYWYQQILGQGPKLLIQFQNNGVVDDSQLPKDRFSAERLKGVDSTLKIQPAKLEDSAVYLCASSFGTATGYEQYFGPGTRLTVT.

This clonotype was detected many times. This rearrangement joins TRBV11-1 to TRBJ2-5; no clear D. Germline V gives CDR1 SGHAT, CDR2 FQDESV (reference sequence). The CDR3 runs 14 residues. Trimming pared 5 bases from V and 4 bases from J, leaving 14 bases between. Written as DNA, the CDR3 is TGTGCCAGCAGCCCCCCCAGTGTGGGAGAGACCCAGTACTTC. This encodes CASSPPSVGETQYF.

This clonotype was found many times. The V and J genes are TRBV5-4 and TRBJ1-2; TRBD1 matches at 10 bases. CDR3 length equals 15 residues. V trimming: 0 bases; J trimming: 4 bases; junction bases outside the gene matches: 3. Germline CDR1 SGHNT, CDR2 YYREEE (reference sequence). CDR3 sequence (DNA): TGTGCCAGCAGCTTGGGACAGGGGGCCCCCTATGGCTACACCTTC. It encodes CASSLGQGAPYGYTF.